These 29 T cell receptor beta chains came from one sample sequenced in a study of control samples from healthy donors and cancer patients. TCRdb's table, derived via immunoSEQ multiplex PCR, lists solely in-frame clones and lacks some. The sample lists 350,000 to 450,000 clones; roughly 90% were seen once. Sequencing used PBMCs. All receptors derive from a man aged 35 to 55 with head and neck cancer.

The V call is TRBV9, the J call TRBJ2-1; the match to TRBD1 covers 8 bases. The CDR3 contains 15 residues. V was clipped by 4 bases and J by 9 bases; unmatched bases: 12. The V gene's germline CDR1 is SGDLS and CDR2 YYNGEE. CDR3 sequence: CASSRGGTGEGEQFF. CDR3 in DNA: TGTGCCAGCAGCCGTGGTGGGACAGGCGAGGGTGAGCAGTTCTTC.

This chain uses TRBV7-9 with TRBJ2-7; 7 bases line up with TRBD2. The V gene's germline CDR1 is SEHNR and CDR2 FQNEAQ (reference sequence). The CDR3 runs 16 residues. V was clipped by 1 base and J by 0 bases; unmatched bases: 6. The CDR3 sequence: CASSLERGAGSYEQYF. The DNA for the CDR3 is TGTGCCAGCAGCTTAGAGCGGGGAGCGGGCTCCTACGAGCAGTACTTC.

This rearrangement joins TRBV7-8 to TRBJ1-2; D ambiguous. There are 16 residues in the CDR3. CDR1 is SGHVS and CDR2 is FQNEAQ in the germline V gene. Trimming left V 0 bases short and J 0 bases short, with 11 bases between. This chain's CDR3 is CASSLALGKANYGYTF. For the CDR3, the DNA is TGTGCCAGCAGCTTAGCGCTTGGGAAAGCTAACTATGGCTACACCTTC. Together with reference TRBV7-8 and TRBJ1-2, the CDR3 gives the full variable domain: GAGVSQSPRYKVAKRGQDVALRCDPISGHVSLFWYQQALGQGPEFLTYFQNEAQLDKSGLPSDRFFAERPEGSVSTLKIQRTQQEDSAVYLCASSLALGKANYGYTFGSGTRLTVV.

The V gene is TRBV5-1, the J gene TRBJ2-2, with D hard to call. The ends were cut back, 1 base at V and 0 bases at J, with 7 bases in the middle. CDR1 and CDR2 (germline): SGHRS, YFSETQ. This CDR3 contains 15 residues. CDR3: CASSLRTANTGELFF. CDR3 coding DNA: TGCGCCAGCAGCTTGCGGACCGCGAACACCGGGGAGCTGTTTTTT.

The chain is built from TRBV6-5 and TRBJ2-7; TRBD2 is a possible D gene (5 bases). Trimming left V 6 bases short and J 5 bases short, with 17 bases between. This CDR3 is built from 14 residues. Germline assignment: CDR1 MNHEY and CDR2 SVGAGI. CDR3 in amino acids: CASSRFGRGNEQYF. In nucleotides, the CDR3 is TGTGCCAGCAGCCGCTTCGGCCGGGGAAACGAGCAGTACTTC.

This clone was detected only once. V gene TRBV28 combines with J gene TRBJ1-5, with 11 bases matching TRBD1. The CDR3 extends over 17 amino acids. Unmatched junction bases numbered 3, after V lost 1 base and J lost 1 base. Germline CDR1 is MDHEN and CDR2 is SYDVKM. In DNA form, the CDR3 reads TGTGCCAGCAGTTTATTGGGACAGGGGGGCAGCAATCAGCCCCAGCATTTT. Amino acid sequence: CASSLLGQGGSNQPQHF.

The J gene is TRBJ2-3, the V gene TRBV30, with D perhaps TRBD2 (6 bases). Trimming removed 2 bases at V and 2 bases at J, with 17 bases between. This CDR3 has 16 residues. Germline values: CDR1 GTSNPN, CDR2 SVGIG (reference sequence). The CDR3 DNA sequence: TGTGCCTGGAGTTCTCTGCGGAGGGGATACACAGATACGCAGTATTTT. Translation: CAWSSLRRGYTDTQYF.

The J gene is TRBJ2-7, the V gene TRBV14, with a tentative D call TRBD2 (5 bases). The CDR3 contains 12 residues. V lost 4 bases to trimming and J lost 7 bases, with 11 bases between them. CDR1 SGHDN and CDR2 FVKESK come from the germline V gene. CDR3 protein: CASSPAGMEQYF. In nucleotides, the CDR3 is TGTGCCAGCAGCCCTGCGGGTATGGAGCAGTACTTC.

V is TRBV10-2 and J is TRBJ2-7, with D tentatively TRBD2 (6 bases). The CDR3 runs to 14 residues. V gave up 10 bases and J gave up 2 bases, with 18 bases separating them. Germline V CDR1 and CDR2: WSHSY, SAAADI. CDR3 nucleotides: TGCGCCACTTTATTTCGCGGAGGGGCCTACGAGCAGTACTTC. Protein sequence: CATLFRGGAYEQYF.

The chain carries TRBV6-5 and TRBJ1-2, with 7 bases fitting TRBD1. The CDR3 consists of 13 residues. The ends lost 8 bases at V and 7 bases at J; junction bases unmatched: 10. In germline, CDR1 is MNHEY, CDR2 SVGAGI. In DNA form, the CDR3 reads TGTGCCAGCGCGAAAACAGGGGAAATTGGCTACACCTTC. Protein: CASAKTGEIGYTF.

This clone was detected only once. This chain uses TRBV3-1 (or the pseudogene TRBV3-2) with TRBJ2-6, with 9 bases lining up with TRBD2. V was pared by 1 base and J by 0 bases, with 7 bases of the junction left unmatched. Germline V gene data show CDR1 as LGHDT and CDR2 as YNNKEL (reference sequence). The length of the CDR3 is 19 residues. The DNA for the CDR3 is TGTGCCAGCAGCCAAGTTTGGATTAGCGGGGGCTCTGGGGCCAACGTCCTGACTTTC. Translating it yields CASSQVWISGGSGANVLTF.

The rearrangement joins TRBV28 to TRBJ2-5; D might be TRBD2 (7 bases). Per the germline V gene, CDR1 is MDHEN and CDR2 is SYDVKM. This CDR3 has 14 amino acids. Trimming pared 6 bases from V and 1 base from J, leaving 12 bases between. CDR3 residues: CASRLGGGQETQYF. Here the CDR3 DNA reads TGTGCCAGCAGGTTAGGGGGGGGCCAAGAGACCCAGTACTTC.

This chain joins TRBV10-3 and TRBJ2-7; 8 nucleotides agree with TRBD2. V was pared by 11 bases and J by 5 bases, with 8 bases of the junction left unmatched. The length of the CDR3 is 12 residues. Germline V gene data show CDR1 as ENHRY and CDR2 as SYGVKD. CDR3 DNA: TGTGCCGCCCAAGCGGGGGAAAACGAGCAGTACTTC. It specifies CAAQAGENEQYF.

The chain couples TRBV5-6 to TRBJ2-1; 12 nucleotides align to TRBD1. V was clipped by 4 bases and J by 5 bases; unmatched bases: 7. Germline V gene sequence: CDR1 SGHDT, CDR2 YYEEEE. The CDR3 consists of 16 residues. DNA of the CDR3: TGTGCCAGCAGCCTCTGGGGACAGGGGGCCCACAATGAGCAGTTCTTC. This codes for CASSLWGQGAHNEQFF.

The chain links TRBV19 to TRBJ2-3, with 11 bases lining up with TRBD1. With V trimmed by 4 bases and J by 6 bases, 6 bases remained unmatched. Germline V gene data show CDR1 as LNHDA and CDR2 as SQIVND (reference sequence). The CDR3 runs to 15 residues. The CDR3 here is CASSTGTGGSDTQYF. CDR3 DNA sequence: TGTGCCAGTAGTACCGGGACAGGGGGTTCGGATACGCAGTATTTT. Variable domain in full (rest from reference TRBV19 and TRBJ2-3): DGGITQSPKYLFRKEGQNVTLSCEQNLNHDAMYWYRQDPGQGLRLIYYSQIVNDFQKGDIAEGYSVSREKKESFPLTVTSAQKNPTAFYLCASSTGTGGSDTQYFGPGTRLTVL.

The genes are TRBV4-2 and TRBJ1-2; 8 bases fit TRBD1. Germline CDR1 is LGHNA and CDR2 is YNFKEQ. The CDR3 spans 15 residues. The V segment lost 2 bases and the J segment 4 bases; nucleotides outside the gene matches: 6. CDR3 loop: CASSQSDRGGYGYTF. In DNA, the CDR3 is TGTGCCAGCAGCCAATCCGACAGGGGCGGCTATGGCTACACCTTC.

This clone was counted a few times. This chain links TRBV27 with TRBJ1-5; D is ambiguous. Germline V gives CDR1 MNHEY, CDR2 SMNVEV (reference sequence). The CDR3 spans 13 residues. V was pared by 5 bases and J by 5 bases, with 10 bases between. CDR3 amino acids: CASSGKGDQPQHF. The CDR3 nucleotides read TGTGCCAGCAGTGGAAAGGGAGATCAGCCCCAGCATTTT.

The chain employs TRBV25-1 and TRBJ1-2, with D uncertain. Germline CDR1 MGHDK, CDR2 SYGVNS. The V end was cut by 4 bases, the J end by 6 bases, with 6 bases between. The CDR3 covers 11 residues. CDR3 coding DNA: TGTGCCAGCAGTGCAGTGGATGGCTACACCTTC. Protein sequence: CASSAVDGYTF.

A single count supports this clone. The chain is built from TRBV24-1 and TRBJ1-1; D possibly corresponds to TRBD1 (5 bases). CDR1 KGHDR and CDR2 SFDVKD come from the germline V gene. This CDR3 has 15 amino acids. Deletions cut 4 bases from V and 1 base from J, with 12 bases between. The DNA of the CDR3 is TGTGCCACCAGTGAAGCAGGGAACGGGAACACTGAAGCTTTCTTT. This encodes CATSEAGNGNTEAFF.

The gene calls are TRBV13 and TRBJ2-4; perhaps TRBD2 as D (6 bases). V lost 8 bases, J lost 1 base, and 21 bases lay in between. Germline lookup yields CDR1 PRHDT and CDR2 FYEKMQ (reference sequence). The CDR3 totals 17 residues. For the CDR3, the DNA is TGTGCCAGCTCTGACTCGCTAGGAGGGTCCGCCAAAAACATTCAGTACTTC. It specifies CASSDSLGGSAKNIQYF.

This chain joins TRBV28 and TRBJ1-5; D gene unclear. V was shortened by 3 bases and J by 9 bases, with 15 bases between the two germline ends. The length of the CDR3 is 14 residues. Germline V gene lookup returns CDR1 MDHEN and CDR2 SYDVKM. The CDR3 sequence: CASSFRATIRPQHF. CDR3 DNA: TGTGCCAGCAGTTTCCGGGCCACAATCAGGCCCCAGCATTTT.

This clone occurred once. This chain connects TRBV3-1 (or the pseudogene TRBV3-2) to TRBJ2-2; D might be TRBD2 (7 bases). Per the germline V gene, CDR1 is LGHDT and CDR2 is YNNKEL (reference sequence). The CDR3 loop spans 23 amino acids. Trimming took off 0 bases at V and 4 bases at J, with 33 bases between the two ends. The CDR3, as DNA: TGTGCCAGCAGCCAAGATCCTTGGGGTCGGGAGGACAGAGGGGTTTTTAGCACCGGGGAGCTGTTTTTT. It yields the protein CASSQDPWGREDRGVFSTGELFF.

This sequence joins TRBV28 and TRBJ1-1; no clear D gene. V shed 5 bases and J shed 10 bases, with 23 bases lying between them. Germline CDR1 MDHEN, CDR2 SYDVKM. The CDR3 is 15 residues long. CDR3 protein: CASSTNGRLTPGAFF. The CDR3 region has the DNA TGTGCCAGCAGTACTAACGGGAGACTAACGCCGGGAGCTTTCTTT. The whole variable domain, filled in from reference TRBV28 and TRBJ1-1, reads DVKVTQSSRYLVKRTGEKVFLECVQDMDHENMFWYRQDPGLGLRLIYFSYDVKMKEKGDIPEGYSVSREKKERFSLILESASTNQTSMYLCASSTNGRLTPGAFFGQGTRLTVV.

The chain has TRBV7-9 and TRBJ1-2, with D unclear. The germline V and J ends were trimmed by 3 bases and 6 bases, with 8 bases remaining between them. This CDR3 contains 12 residues. The V gene's germline CDR1 is SEHNR and CDR2 FQNEAQ (reference sequence). CDR3 bases: TGTGCCAGCAGCTTGAGTACGGATGGCTACACCTTC. It yields the protein CASSLSTDGYTF.

The count of this clone is one. V and J are TRBV2 and TRBJ2-2; TRBD1 matches 8 bases. The germline CDR1 and CDR2 sequences are SNHLY and FYNNEI. V trimming: 4 bases; J trimming: 3 bases; junction bases outside the gene matches: 4. The CDR3 has 15 residues. The CDR3 here is CASSVDRGHTGELFF. For the CDR3, the DNA is TGTGCCAGCAGTGTTGACAGGGGCCACACCGGGGAGCTGTTTTTT.

The chain employs TRBV3-1 (or the pseudogene TRBV3-2) and TRBJ1-1; D not certain. The V gene's germline CDR1 is LGHDT and CDR2 YNNKEL (reference sequence). The CDR3 runs 13 residues. Trimming pared 7 bases from V and 5 bases from J, leaving 14 bases between. CDR3 in DNA: TGTGCCAGCAACCCCCGGCCAGGAACTGAAGCTTTCTTT. Amino acid sequence: CASNPRPGTEAFF.

A word on this clone: The sample has other DNA sequences that encode this CDR3 too. The chain has TRBV3-1 (or the pseudogene TRBV3-2) and TRBJ1-1; D gene uncertain. The germline V gene encodes CDR1 LGHDT and CDR2 YNNKEL (reference sequence). With 1 base removed from V and 1 base from J, the gap between germline ends came to 4 bases. The CDR3 sequence is 13 residues long. Here the CDR3 reads CASSQVQNTEAFF. The CDR3 region has the DNA TGTGCCAGCAGCCAAGTACAGAACACTGAAGCTTTCTTT.

The chain has TRBV28 and TRBJ1-5, with TRBD1 as a possible D gene (5 bases). Trimming shortened V by 2 bases and J by 3 bases, and 11 bases separated the two germline ends. Germline loops: CDR1 MDHEN, CDR2 SYDVKM. CDR3 length: 15 amino acids. The CDR3: CASSLAQGYNQPQHF. CDR3 nucleotide sequence: TGTGCCAGCAGTTTAGCGCAGGGTTACAATCAGCCCCAGCATTTT.

This sequence joins TRBV7-2 and TRBJ1-1; D gene unclear. The CDR3 loop spans 13 amino acids. V lost 1 base to trimming and J lost 4 bases, with 7 bases between them. Germline CDR1 reads SGHTA; CDR2 reads FQGNSA. The CDR3 sequence: CASSLGVATEAFF. The CDR3 DNA sequence: TGTGCCAGCAGCTTAGGGGTGGCCACTGAAGCTTTCTTT.